This TCR beta chain was documented in a study of a mutant IDH1 vaccine in newly diagnosed glioma. On the study more broadly: Therapy received beforehand was radiotherapy, temozolomide, or both, with most patients given both.

Data came from immunoSEQ multiplex PCR; TCRdb stores just in-frame clones and leaves some out. The sample holds some 64,000 clones, approximately 84% seen once. Time point reported: week 11, during vaccination. Every vaccination contained 300 ug of the mutant IDH1 20-mer peptide and was paired with topical imiquimod. This clone has just a few counts. What it binds is not known. Source: PBMCs, taken from a glioma patient whose treatment included an IDH1 peptide vaccine. The source is a woman aged 45-60 years with glioma.

The CDR3 here is CASSLDREAFF. The CDR3 region has the DNA TGCGCCAGCAGCTTGGACAGAGAAGCTTTCTTT. The rearrangement joins TRBV5-1 to TRBJ1-1; D ambiguous. Germline V gene data show CDR1 as SGHRS and CDR2 as YFSETQ. CDR3 length: 11 amino acids. Trimming left V 0 bases short and J 8 bases short, with 5 bases between. Full variable domain (missing parts from reference TRBV5-1 and TRBJ1-1): KAGVTQTPRYLIKTRGQQVTLSCSPISGHRSVSWYQQTPGQGLQFLFEYFSETQRNKGNFPGRFSGRQFSNSRSEMNVSTLELGDSALYLCASSLDREAFFGQGTRLTVV.